This T cell receptor (beta chain) was found in a study of early stage breast cancer tumors. CDR1 is SGDLS and CDR2 is YYNGEE in the germline V gene. There are 16 residues in the CDR3. The V segment lost 3 bases and the J segment 0 bases; nucleotides outside the gene matches: 5. Clones were sequenced by immunoSEQ multiplex PCR, and TCRdb holds only the in-frame ones, with some missing. The profile shows fewer than 50,000 clones, 55% to 75% of them singletons. This sequence was found in a person aged 50-59 years with breast cancer. V and J are TRBV9 and TRBJ1-3; the match to TRBD1 covers 8 bases. The source material was blood. The CDR3 loop reads CASSGRGTGSGNTIYF. Written as DNA, the CDR3 is TGTGCCAGCAGCGGCCGGGGGACAGGCTCTGGAAACACCATATATTTT.